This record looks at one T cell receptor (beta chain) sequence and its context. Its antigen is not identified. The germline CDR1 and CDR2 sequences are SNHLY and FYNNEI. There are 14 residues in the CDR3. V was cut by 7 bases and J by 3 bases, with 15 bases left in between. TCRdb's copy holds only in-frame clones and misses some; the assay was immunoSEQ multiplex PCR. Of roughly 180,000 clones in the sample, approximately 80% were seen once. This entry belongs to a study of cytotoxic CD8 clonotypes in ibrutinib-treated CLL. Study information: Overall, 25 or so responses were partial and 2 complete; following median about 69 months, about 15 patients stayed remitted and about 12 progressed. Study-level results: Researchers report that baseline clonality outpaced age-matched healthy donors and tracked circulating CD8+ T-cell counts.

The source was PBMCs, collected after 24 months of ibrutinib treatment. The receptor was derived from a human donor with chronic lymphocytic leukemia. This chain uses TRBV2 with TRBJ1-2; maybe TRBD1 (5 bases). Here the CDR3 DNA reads TGTGCCAGCACCCGAAGGCAGGGAGACTATGGCTACACCTTC. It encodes CASTRRQGDYGYTF.